This T cell receptor (beta chain) was sequenced during a study of radiotherapy plus CTLA-4 blockade in lung cancer. General observations from the study: Early clonal dynamics of blood T cells, together with interferon-beta, were reported as the best response predictor.

A word on this clone: Its target is not known.

TCRdb's copy holds only in-frame clones and misses some; the assay was immunoSEQ multiplex PCR. Among about 87,000 clones, around nine tenths were seen once, and the ten largest hold over 15%. CDR3 length: 14 amino acids. V shed 4 bases, J shed 3 bases, and the junction held 2 bases outside the gene matches. CDR1 is SGHRS, CDR2 YFSETQ, per germline. The rearrangement joins TRBV5-1 to TRBJ1-2; 11 positions agree with TRBD1. Sequenced here: peripheral blood, sampled from a patient treated with radiotherapy plus ipilimumab. The receptor was derived from a human donor with non-small cell lung cancer that progressed on radiotherapy plus ipilimumab. CDR3 residues: CASSRGQGDYGYTF. Written as DNA, the CDR3 is TGCGCCAGCAGCCGGGGACAGGGGGACTATGGCTACACCTTC.